This TCR beta chain was sequenced in a study of cytomegalovirus exposure and HLA in healthy donors. With regard to this clone: The target antigen is unknown.

Overall study findings and caveats: A few of the chains that were CMV-associated were confirmed in vitro to be specific for CMV antigens. Later work associated fewer than 20,000 TCR beta sequences with HLA alleles at 0.05 false discovery rate. Later on, a genetic analysis was performed. It linked a missense variant in DCLRE1C with V- and J-gene trimming of TCR beta.

Primers: 60 Vbeta forward and 13 Jbeta reverse. Assay: immunoSEQ multiplex PCR; the TCRdb copy retains only in-frame clones and omits some. Of roughly 130,000 clones listed, under 70% are singletons. Specimen: PBMCs. The TCR sequence derives from a man aged 18 to 29 in good health and CMV-seronegative.

CDR3 protein: CANSRQGMDGYTF. CDR3 coding DNA: TGTGCCAACTCACGACAGGGGATGGATGGCTACACCTTC. The chain combines TRBV2 with TRBJ1-2; 8 bases line up with TRBD1. Germline trimming cut 10 bases from V and 6 bases from J; bases unmatched to any gene: 10. The germline gives CDR1 SNHLY, CDR2 FYNNEI. CDR3 length: 13 amino acids.